Shown below are 2 T cell receptor beta chains from a single sample sequenced in a study of shared clonotypes between healthy human individuals. Repertoires were generated with immunoSEQ multiplex PCR, while TCRdb's copy carries only in-frame clones and drops some. This sample has about 660,000 clones, with less than 85% found just once. Sequenced input: memory CD4+ T cells sorted from blood. As for subset: CD45RA-negative fraction. Receptors were obtained from a woman younger than 45 in good health.

This rearrangement joins TRBV30 to TRBJ2-5, with D unclear. Germline V gives CDR1 GTSNPN, CDR2 SVGIG (reference sequence). The length of the CDR3 is 11 residues. Deletions cut 2 bases from V and 5 bases from J, with 6 bases between. CDR3 residues: CAWSYSETQYF. CDR3 DNA sequence: TGTGCCTGGAGTTATTCGGAGACCCAGTACTTC.

J is TRBJ2-7 and V is TRBV28; D is possibly TRBD1 or TRBD2 (5 bases each). The V end lost 6 bases, the J end lost 3 bases, and 9 bases lay between the germline ends. From germline, CDR1 is MDHEN and CDR2 SYDVKM. The length of the CDR3 is 12 residues. CDR3 coding DNA: TGTGCCAGCAGGGGACGCGGCTACGAGCAGTACTTC. Amino acids: CASRGRGYEQYF.